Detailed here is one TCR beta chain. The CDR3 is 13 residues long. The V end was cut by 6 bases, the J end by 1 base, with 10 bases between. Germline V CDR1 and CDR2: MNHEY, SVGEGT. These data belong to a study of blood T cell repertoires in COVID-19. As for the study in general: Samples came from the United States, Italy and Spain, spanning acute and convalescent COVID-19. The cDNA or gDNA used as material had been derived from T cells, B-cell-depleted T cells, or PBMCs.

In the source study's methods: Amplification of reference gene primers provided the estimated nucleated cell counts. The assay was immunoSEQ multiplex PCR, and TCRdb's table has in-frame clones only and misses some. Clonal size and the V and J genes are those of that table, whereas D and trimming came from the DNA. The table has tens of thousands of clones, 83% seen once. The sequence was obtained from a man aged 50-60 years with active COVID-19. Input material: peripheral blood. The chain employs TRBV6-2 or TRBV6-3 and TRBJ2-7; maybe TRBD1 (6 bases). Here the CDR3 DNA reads TGTGCCAGCAGCTGGGACAAGTCCTACGAGCAGTACTTC. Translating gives CASSWDKSYEQYF.